This entry describes one T cell receptor (beta chain). The antigen is not known. The data are from a study of T cells after yellow fever vaccination. General study results and limits: Most clones from primary vaccination resurfaced after the booster (96% CD4, more than 75% CD8).

One entry per CDR3 protein, called by TCRdb with MiXCR from the 5' RACE reads. The sample lists a few hundred thousand distinct CDR3 sequences, roughly 7.5% occurring once. Sequences were derived from PBMCs, sampled approximately 47 days after the first yellow fever vaccination. This receptor was taken from a man between 18 and 35 years old who received the YFV17D yellow fever vaccine.

CDR3 DNA sequence: TGTGCCAGCAGCCACTCCGGGACAGGATCGGTGCGTCAAGAGACCCAGTACTTC. Translated, it gives CASSHSGTGSVRQETQYF. The V gene is TRBV4-2, the J gene TRBJ2-5; 8 bases match TRBD1. CDR3 length: 18 amino acids. The germline CDR1 and CDR2 sequences are LGHNA and YNFKEQ. The V and J ends lost 3 bases and 2 bases, in that order; junction bases with no gene match: 14.